The subject of this entry is one TCR beta chain. The target antigen is unknown. Germline CDR1 is SGHDT and CDR2 is YYEEEE. Losses at the gene ends were 0 bases for V and 2 bases for J; bases not matched to a gene: 4. CDR3 length: 15 residues. These data originate in a study of T cell repertoires in cytomegalovirus infection. Across the whole study: Public TCR beta signatures marked donors with CMV infection and the matching HLA.

Via MiXCR, TCRdb re-called the reads, giving one row per CDR3 protein. The table lists around 170,000 distinct CDR3 sequences, roughly 18% of them singletons. Study-wide results and limits: Dominating the ex vivo response were TCR beta clonotypes that were CMV-specific and HLA-C-restricted. Using cumulative public TCR beta family frequency, the authors identified those who carried CMV together with the relevant HLA.

V and J are TRBV5-6 and TRBJ2-5, with TRBD2 matching 7 bases. This TCR came from a human donor in good health (CMV status not recorded). Some clones in this sample may be carry-over from other donors' samples. Sequencing was performed on CD8+ T cells from PBMCs. The CDR3, as DNA: TGTGCCAGCAGCTTGGGGGAGGGTGGTCAAGAGACCCAGTACTTC. Protein: CASSLGEGGQETQYF.